Below, 21 T cell receptor beta chains from the same sample are listed, as sequenced in a study of blood T cell repertoires in COVID-19. Measured with immunoSEQ multiplex PCR; TCRdb has only the in-frame clones, and not every one. The sample holds about 220,000 clones, around 80% seen once. The sample consisted of peripheral blood. The receptors were sampled from a man between 25 and 39 years old with active or convalescent COVID-19.

The gene calls are TRBV2 and TRBJ1-1; D gene uncertain. CDR1 SNHLY and CDR2 FYNNEI come from the germline V gene. This CDR3 region has 11 residues. Trimming left V 4 bases short and J 8 bases short, with 8 bases between. The CDR3 bases are TGTGCCAGCAGTGGGAGGGTGGAAGCTTTCTTT. This translates into CASSGRVEAFF. The whole variable domain, filled in from reference TRBV2 and TRBJ1-1, reads EPEVTQTPSHQVTQMGQEVILRCVPISNHLYFYWYRQILGQKVEFLVSFYNNEISEKSEIFDDQFSVERPDGSNFTLKIRSTKLEDSAMYFCASSGRVEAFFGQGTRLTVV.

Points on this clone: This CDR3 is also generated by other DNA sequences in the sample. The V and J genes are TRBV6-5 and TRBJ1-5; perhaps TRBD1 as D (5 bases). The germline V gene has CDR1 MNHEY and CDR2 SVGAGI. The CDR3 runs 14 residues. Trimming cost V 6 bases and J 2 bases, with 11 bases left between them. The CDR3 is CASSPGGGNQPQHF. CDR3 bases: TGTGCCAGCAGCCCCGGGGGGGGCAATCAGCCCCAGCATTTT.

The sample holds one count of this clone. The chain employs TRBV4-1 and TRBJ2-5, with D perhaps TRBD2 (5 bases). The CDR3 has 16 residues. Germline V gives CDR1 MGHRA, CDR2 YSYEKL. V lost 3 bases to trimming and J lost 5 bases, with 19 bases between them. The CDR3 nucleotides are TGCGCCAGCAGCCAGTCGGGATCCGGCTCATGGGAGACCCAGTACTTC. Translation: CASSQSGSGSWETQYF.

The chain is built from TRBV6-5 and TRBJ1-2; D is unclear. V lost 6 bases and J 4 bases, leaving 18 bases between the germline ends. Germline V gene lookup returns CDR1 MNHEY and CDR2 SVGAGI. The CDR3 has 15 amino acids. The CDR3 loop is CASSVSPGALYGYTF. CDR3 sequence (DNA): TGTGCCAGCAGCGTAAGCCCCGGAGCTCTCTATGGCTACACCTTC.

The chain couples TRBV19 to TRBJ1-6; the D is unclear. Trimming took off 4 bases at V and 0 bases at J, with 13 bases between the two ends. The germline gives CDR1 LNHDA, CDR2 SQIVND (reference sequence). This CDR3 is built from 17 residues. CDR3 DNA: TGTGCCAGTAGTAGCACCTTTCCAGGCTCCTATAATTCACCCCTCCACTTT. It yields the protein CASSSTFPGSYNSPLHF. The full variable domain, completed using reference TRBV19 and TRBJ1-6, is DGGITQSPKYLFRKEGQNVTLSCEQNLNHDAMYWYRQDPGQGLRLIYYSQIVNDFQKGDIAEGYSVSREKKESFPLTVTSAQKNPTAFYLCASSSTFPGSYNSPLHFGNGTRLTVT.

As DNA, the CDR3 is TGTGCCTGGGACAGGGGAACCTCGCAAGGCTACACCTTC. Its translation is CAWDRGTSQGYTF. The chain is built from TRBV30 and TRBJ1-2; 8 bases map to TRBD1. CDR1 is GTSNPN and CDR2 is SVGIG in the germline V gene (reference sequence). This CDR3 comprises 13 residues. J gave up 8 bases and V 5 bases, and 10 bases lay outside the gene matches.

In its sample, this clone was seen once. The V and J genes are TRBV28 and TRBJ1-2, with 9 bases that match TRBD1. Per germline, CDR1 MDHEN and CDR2 SYDVKM. The CDR3 contains 14 residues. The junction had 9 bases not matched to a gene; V was cut back by 5 bases and J by 8 bases. CDR3 sequence: CASSTGTGIQGYTF. As DNA, the CDR3 is TGTGCCAGCAGTACCGGGACAGGGATACAGGGCTACACCTTC.

In its sample, this clone was seen once. The genes are TRBV9 and TRBJ2-5; 7 nucleotides line up with TRBD2. Per germline, CDR1 SGDLS and CDR2 YYNGEE. J was trimmed by 5 bases and V by 4 bases; bases with no gene match: 11. The CDR3 runs to 15 residues. The CDR3 is CASSSGLGARETQYF. For the CDR3, the DNA is TGTGCCAGCAGCTCCGGACTAGGGGCGAGGGAGACCCAGTACTTC.

The chain recombines TRBV11-2 with TRBJ2-5; 14 nucleotides align to TRBD2. CDR3 length: 19 amino acids. Germline CDR1 and CDR2: SGHAT and FQNNGV. V gave up 5 bases and J gave up 2 bases; unmatched junction bases: 13. This CDR3 reads CASSPLGTSGSWGQETQYF. The CDR3 bases are TGTGCCAGCAGCCCTCTAGGGACTAGCGGGAGTTGGGGGCAAGAGACCCAGTACTTC.

As DNA, the CDR3 is TGTGCCAGCAAGGAGACGGGGGGCGCCGACATTCAGTACTTC. Protein sequence: CASKETGGADIQYF. The chain couples TRBV19 to TRBJ2-4, with D tentatively TRBD2 (7 bases). The CDR3 is made up of 14 amino acids. Germline assignment: CDR1 LNHDA and CDR2 SQIVND (reference sequence). Trimming pared 9 bases from V and 8 bases from J, leaving 20 bases between.

V is TRBV2 and J is TRBJ2-1; a possible D gene is TRBD1 (7 bases). In germline, CDR1 is SNHLY, CDR2 FYNNEI. The CDR3 is made up of 13 amino acids. With 2 bases removed from V and 14 bases from J, the gap between germline ends came to 16 bases. The CDR3 nucleotides are TGTGCCAGCAGTGAAAGCCCAGGGGGGCAGGAGTTCTTC. Translating gives CASSESPGGQEFF.

This chain joins TRBV28 and TRBJ2-5; 9 bases fit TRBD2. The ends lost 1 base at V and 5 bases at J; junction bases unmatched: 8. CDR1 is MDHEN, CDR2 SYDVKM, per germline. The CDR3 has 16 amino acids. The CDR3 DNA follows: TGTGCCAGCAGTTTATTGATGTTTGCGGGGGGGGAGACCCAGTACTTC. Amino acids: CASSLLMFAGGETQYF.

The chain has TRBV7-2 and TRBJ2-5, with 12 bases aligning to TRBD2. This CDR3 is 16 amino acids long. V lost 2 bases, J lost 4 bases, and 5 bases stayed unmatched. Germline-derived CDR1 and CDR2 are SGHTA and FQGNSA. The CDR3 bases are TGTGCCAGCAGCTTAACCGGACTAGCGGGGAGAGAGACCCAGTACTTC. It is translated as CASSLTGLAGRETQYF.

This clone was counted only a few times. This sequence joins TRBV6-5 and TRBJ1-5; D unclear. The CDR3 is made up of 13 amino acids. The V and J ends lost 0 bases and 10 bases respectively, with 10 bases between them. Looked up from germline, CDR1 is MNHEY and CDR2 is SVGAGI. The CDR3 loop is CASSYSPSYPQHF. As DNA, the CDR3 is TGTGCCAGCAGTTACTCTCCCTCGTATCCCCAGCATTTT.

This chain connects TRBV3-1 (or the pseudogene TRBV3-2) to TRBJ1-3, with 8 bases that match TRBD1. The V and J ends lost 4 bases and 4 bases, in that order; junction bases with no gene match: 9. The CDR3 spans 16 residues. Per the germline V gene, CDR1 is LGHDT and CDR2 is YNNKEL (reference sequence). CDR3 amino acids: CASSRSQGAFGNTIYF. DNA for the CDR3: TGTGCCAGCAGCCGGAGCCAGGGGGCGTTCGGAAACACCATATATTTT.

For the CDR3, the DNA is TGTGCCAGCAGCTTACAGGGAGAAGCTTTCTTT. Protein: CASSLQGEAFF. The gene calls are TRBV7-8 and TRBJ1-1, with D possibly matching TRBD1 (5 bases). The length of the CDR3 is 11 residues. The germline V and J ends were trimmed by 2 bases and 8 bases, with 6 bases remaining between them. CDR1 is SGHVS, CDR2 FQNEAQ, per germline.

The chain combines TRBV18 with TRBJ2-5; weak D call: TRBD2 (6 bases). V was clipped by 3 bases and J by 5 bases, with 10 bases between them. This CDR3 region has 13 residues. CDR1 is KGHSH and CDR2 is LQKENI in the germline V gene. CDR3 amino acids: CASSPTSVETQYF. In DNA, the CDR3 is TGTGCCAGCTCACCGACTAGTGTCGAGACCCAGTACTTC. Supplemented by reference TRBV18 and TRBJ2-5, the full variable domain reads NAGVMQNPRHLVRRRGQEARLRCSPMKGHSHVYWYRQLPEEGLKFMVYLQKENIIDESGMPKERFSAEFPKEGPSILRIQQVVRGDSAAYFCASSPTSVETQYFGPGTRLLVL.

The chain links TRBV6-4 to TRBJ2-1; a weak D match, TRBD1 (5 bases). CDR1 is MRHNA, CDR2 SNTAGT, per germline. V lost 6 bases and J 9 bases, leaving 9 bases between the germline ends. The CDR3 has 11 amino acids. The CDR3 loop is CASRGRGEQFF. The DNA of the CDR3 is TGTGCCAGCAGGGGTAGGGGTGAGCAGTTCTTC.

The chain carries TRBV27 and TRBJ2-1; 10 bases match TRBD1. With 9 bases clipped from V and 5 bases from J, the junction kept 13 bases outside the gene matches. Germline-derived CDR1 and CDR2 are MNHEY and SMNVEV (reference sequence). This CDR3 has 16 residues. CDR3: CARDRGISGINNEQFF. The CDR3 DNA follows: TGTGCCAGGGACAGGGGGATTAGCGGGATAAACAATGAGCAGTTCTTC.

This clone was seen a few times. The CDR3 is CASSSNIQGLYGYTF. The CDR3 bases are TGTGCCAGCAGCTCAAACATTCAGGGTCTCTATGGCTACACCTTC. The chain uses TRBV7-2 and TRBJ1-2, with a tentative D call TRBD1 (5 bases). With 4 bases removed from V and 4 bases from J, the gap between germline ends came to 16 bases. Germline assignment: CDR1 SGHTA and CDR2 FQGNSA. CDR3 length equals 15 residues.

The chain joins TRBV5-4 to TRBJ2-5, with 8 bases identical to TRBD2. CDR1 is SGHNT and CDR2 is YYREEE in the germline V gene (reference sequence). The CDR3 contains 14 residues. With V trimmed by 5 bases and J by 1 base, 4 bases remained unmatched. CDR3 nucleotides: TGTGCCAGCAGAAGCGGGGGACTCCAAGAGACCCAGTACTTC. Translation: CASRSGGLQETQYF.